This T cell receptor (beta chain) is drawn from a study of lymphopenia after photon versus proton radiotherapy. About this clone: Its antigen is currently unknown.

Overall study results and limits: After lymphocyte nadir, photon-treated repertoires showed oligoclonal expansion, especially CD8+ Temra.

Generated by immunoSEQ multiplex PCR, the TCRdb table keeps only in-frame clones and is missing some. Among around 64,000 clones listed, 80% to 95% were seen once. Germline CDR1 reads SQVTM; CDR2 reads ANQGSEA. V lost 4 bases and J lost 5, with 8 bases in between. The CDR3 totals 12 residues. The J gene is TRBJ1-4, the V gene TRBV29-1; the D is unclear. The sample here was peripheral blood, taken from a patient treated with photon-based radiotherapy. This TCR was sampled from a woman aged 40 to 49 with cholangiocarcinoma. CDR3 protein: CSVGRANEKLFF. As DNA, the CDR3 is TGCAGCGTTGGCCGGGCGAATGAAAAACTGTTTTTT.